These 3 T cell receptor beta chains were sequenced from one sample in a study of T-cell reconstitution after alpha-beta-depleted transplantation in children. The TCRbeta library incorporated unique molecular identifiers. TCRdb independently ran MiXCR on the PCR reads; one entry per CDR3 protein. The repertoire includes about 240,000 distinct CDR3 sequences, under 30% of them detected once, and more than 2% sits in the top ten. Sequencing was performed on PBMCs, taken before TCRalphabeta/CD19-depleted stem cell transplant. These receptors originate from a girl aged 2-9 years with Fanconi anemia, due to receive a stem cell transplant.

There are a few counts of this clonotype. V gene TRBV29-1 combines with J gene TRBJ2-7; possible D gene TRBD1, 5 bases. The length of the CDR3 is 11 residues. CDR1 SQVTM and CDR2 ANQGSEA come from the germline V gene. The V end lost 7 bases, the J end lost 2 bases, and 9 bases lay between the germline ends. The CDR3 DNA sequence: TGCAGCGCTGCGACAGCCTACGAGCAGTACTTC. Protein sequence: CSAATAYEQYF.

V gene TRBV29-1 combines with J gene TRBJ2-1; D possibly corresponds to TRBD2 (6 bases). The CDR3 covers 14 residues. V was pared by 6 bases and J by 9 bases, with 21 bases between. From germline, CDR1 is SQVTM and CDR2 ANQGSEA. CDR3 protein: CSVRTRAGRSEQFF. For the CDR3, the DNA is TGCAGCGTACGGACGAGGGCGGGGAGATCTGAGCAGTTCTTC.

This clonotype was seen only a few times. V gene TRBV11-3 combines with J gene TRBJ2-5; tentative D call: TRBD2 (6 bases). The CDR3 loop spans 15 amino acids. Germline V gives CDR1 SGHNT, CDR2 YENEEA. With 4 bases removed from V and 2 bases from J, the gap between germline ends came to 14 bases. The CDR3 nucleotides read TGTGCCAGCAGCTGGGGGGACGGTTCGCAAGAGACCCAGTACTTC. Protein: CASSWGDGSQETQYF.